The 8 T cell receptor beta chains reported below all come from one sample, sequenced in a study of blood T cell repertoires in COVID-19. Produced via immunoSEQ multiplex PCR; TCRdb's table is partial and in-frame only. Of roughly 100,000 clones in the sample, 75% to 95% were seen once. The specimen was peripheral blood. The receptor set was obtained from a man aged 18 to 29 with acute or convalescent COVID-19.

The chain employs TRBV27 and TRBJ2-3; unclear D gene. The CDR3 length is 13 residues. Trimming left V 3 bases short and J 4 bases short, with 8 bases between. Germline values: CDR1 MNHEY, CDR2 SMNVEV (reference sequence). The CDR3, as DNA: TGTGCCAGCAGTTTGAGGTTCCCAGATACGCAGTATTTT. Translation: CASSLRFPDTQYF.

V is TRBV2 and J is TRBJ2-2, with 7 bases that match TRBD2. J gave up 0 bases and V 9 bases, and 13 bases lay outside the gene matches. CDR1 and CDR2 from the germline V gene are SNHLY and FYNNEI. The CDR3 spans 17 residues. The CDR3 bases are TGTGCCAGGGGGGGACGTCCTAGCGGAGCGAACACCGGGGAGCTGTTTTTT. Encoded protein: CARGGRPSGANTGELFF.

The V gene is TRBV5-1, the J gene TRBJ1-1; a weak D match, TRBD1 (5 bases). From germline, CDR1 is SGHRS and CDR2 YFSETQ. V was pared by 2 bases and J by 8 bases, with 10 bases between. The CDR3 is 12 amino acids. The CDR3 sequence: CASSFGGREAFF. In nucleotides, the CDR3 is TGCGCCAGCAGCTTCGGGGGAAGGGAAGCTTTCTTT. The whole variable domain, remainder taken from reference TRBV5-1 and TRBJ1-1, is KAGVTQTPRYLIKTRGQQVTLSCSPISGHRSVSWYQQTPGQGLQFLFEYFSETQRNKGNFPGRFSGRQFSNSRSEMNVSTLELGDSALYLCASSFGGREAFFGQGTRLTVV.

V is TRBV5-1 and J is TRBJ2-1; tentative D call: TRBD2 (6 bases). Trimming pared 4 bases from V and 0 bases from J, leaving 14 bases between. In germline, CDR1 is SGHRS, CDR2 YFSETQ. The CDR3 is 16 amino acids. For the CDR3, the DNA is TGCGCCAGCAGCCTACTAGCCCCGGGCTCCTACAATGAGCAGTTCTTC. Translation gives CASSLLAPGSYNEQFF.

There are a few counts of this clone. The DNA of the CDR3 is TGTGCCAGCTCACCAACCGGGGGGTTCACAGATACGCAGTATTTT. Protein sequence: CASSPTGGFTDTQYF. V gene TRBV18 combines with J gene TRBJ2-3; 7 bases line up with TRBD2. The V gene end was trimmed by 2 bases and the J gene end by 2 bases; junction bases not matched to a gene: 4. Germline V gives CDR1 KGHSH, CDR2 LQKENI. The CDR3 spans 15 residues.

Here the CDR3 DNA reads TGTGCCAGCAGTGTAAGGGCCGGGGGGTCACCCCTCCACTTT. Protein: CASSVRAGGSPLHF. The chain uses TRBV25-1 and TRBJ1-6; a weak D match, TRBD1 (5 bases). Germline values: CDR1 MGHDK, CDR2 SYGVNS. This CDR3 spans 14 amino acids. Trimming cost V 4 bases and J 10 bases, with 14 bases left between them.

This chain links TRBV7-9 with TRBJ1-4; the D gene is possibly TRBD1 (5 bases). The CDR3 spans 15 residues. Germline lookup yields CDR1 SEHNR and CDR2 FQNEAQ (reference sequence). V was clipped by 8 bases and J by 5 bases, with 18 bases between them. CDR3 bases: TGTGCCAGCGTGCGAACCGGGGGAGGGAATGAAAAACTGTTTTTT. It yields the protein CASVRTGGGNEKLFF.

The genes are TRBV5-1 and TRBJ1-1; 7 bases fit TRBD1. From germline, CDR1 is SGHRS and CDR2 YFSETQ. J was trimmed by 5 bases and V by 0 bases; bases with no gene match: 7. The CDR3 is made up of 15 amino acids. The DNA of the CDR3 is TGCGCCAGCAGCTTGGAAGCCAGGGGGGATACTGAAGCTTTCTTT. It encodes CASSLEARGDTEAFF.